A single sample is the source of the 27 T cell receptor beta chains below, sequenced in a study of T cells in Graves' hyperthyroidism and ophthalmopathy. The CDR3 regions of TCR beta were amplified from RNA transcripts. The HTBI primer set served for first-round RT-PCR of the TCR CDR3. Via MiXCR, TCRdb re-called the multiplex PCR reads, giving one row per CDR3 protein. Of about 540,000 distinct CDR3 sequences in the sample, roughly 46% are singletons; the top ten hold roughly 8.2%. The sequencing input was peripheral blood or thyroid tissue (not recorded which). These receptors came from a woman aged 18-35 years with Graves' hyperthyroidism.

With regard to this clonotype: One end of the junction does not line up with germline, which may come from a read error. The V call is TRBV10-3, the J call TRBJ2-7, with TRBD1 matching over 8 bases. Per germline, CDR1 ENHRY and CDR2 SYGVKD. This CDR3 has 14 amino acids. Written as DNA, the CDR3 is TGTGCCAGCAGTTACCCGACAGGGGAGTACGAGCAGTACTTC. This codes for CASSYPTGEYEQYF.

The chain uses TRBV10-3 and TRBJ1-2; perhaps TRBD1 as D (6 bases). CDR3 length: 16 residues. V was shortened by 10 bases and J by 7 bases, with 28 bases between the two germline ends. Germline CDR1 and CDR2: ENHRY and SYGVKD. The CDR3 region is CASSPSRTDYLPGYTF. The CDR3 nucleotides read TGTGCCAGCAGCCCCAGCCGGACAGACTACCTCCCTGGCTACACCTTC.

The chain joins TRBV7-2 to TRBJ2-2, with 14 bases matching TRBD2. The V gene's germline CDR1 is SGHTA and CDR2 FQGNSA. V lost 8 bases to trimming and J lost 5 bases; unmatched junction nucleotides: 13. This CDR3 is 18 amino acids long. CDR3 protein: CASRNSKGLAGGTGELFF. In nucleotides, the CDR3 is TGTGCCAGCCGAAATTCTAAAGGACTAGCGGGAGGTACCGGGGAGCTGTTTTTT.

The chain has TRBV5-6 and TRBJ2-7; maybe TRBD2 (6 bases). The germline V gene encodes CDR1 SGHDT and CDR2 YYEEEE. Trimming stripped 4 bases from V and 2 bases from J, with 19 bases between. This CDR3 contains 16 residues. CDR3 nucleotide sequence: TGTGCCAGCAGCCCGAGATGGGGACTTGAACCCTACGAGCAGTACTTC. Its protein is CASSPRWGLEPYEQYF.

Remarks on this clonotype: A much larger clonotype is one base distant, so this may be a read error. The chain recombines TRBV2 with TRBJ1-6; 10 nucleotides match TRBD1. Germline values: CDR1 SNHLY, CDR2 FYNNEI. The CDR3 is made up of 17 amino acids. DNA of the CDR3: TGTGCCGGCAGTGGCGATCGGGACAGGGGATATAATTCACCCCTCCACTTT. Amino acid sequence: CAGSGDRDRGYNSPLHF.

This clonotype was counted many times. The rearrangement uses TRBV2 and TRBJ1-2, with no clear D. Trimming removed 2 bases from V and 7 bases from J, with 8 bases in between. CDR1 is SNHLY and CDR2 is FYNNEI in the germline V gene. The CDR3 is 12 residues long. The chain's CDR3 is CASSEHGRGYTF. The DNA for the CDR3 is TGTGCCAGCAGTGAACATGGTCGTGGCTACACCTTC.

This clonotype was observed many times. This chain joins TRBV19 and TRBJ2-5; D may be TRBD1 (6 bases). Trimming took off 9 bases at V and 7 bases at J, with 12 bases between the two ends. Germline V gene data show CDR1 as LNHDA and CDR2 as SQIVND (reference sequence). CDR3 size: 11 residues. The CDR3 spells CASKQGGTQYF. CDR3 DNA: TGTGCCAGCAAACAGGGTGGGACCCAGTACTTC.

This clonotype was counted only a few times. An end of the junction does not agree with germline; a read error may underlie this. V gene TRBV10-3 combines with J gene TRBJ1-5; 7 bases match TRBD1. Germline values: CDR1 ENHRY, CDR2 SYGVKD. The CDR3 has 15 amino acids. Written as DNA, the CDR3 is TGTGCCAGCAGTTATCCGGGACAGTTCAATCAGCCCCAGCATTTT. It codes for CASSYPGQFNQPQHF.

About this clonotype itself: One end of the junction fails to match germline, which may point to a read error. In DNA, the CDR3 is TGTCCCAGCAGTTACGGGGGAAACTATGGCTACACCTTC. Its translation: CPSSYGGNYGYTF. The gene calls are TRBV6-5 and TRBJ1-2, with D possibly TRBD1 on 5 matching bases. There are 13 residues in the CDR3. CDR1 is MNHEY, CDR2 SVGAGI, per germline.

The chain recombines TRBV29-1 with TRBJ1-1; D is possibly TRBD1 (5 bases). V was cut by 8 bases and J by 1 base, with 11 bases left in between. Germline lookup yields CDR1 SQVTM and CDR2 ANQGSEA. The CDR3 contains 12 residues. Here the CDR3 DNA reads TGCAGCTTTTCCCAGGGGAACACTGAAGCTTTCTTT. Translated: CSFSQGNTEAFF.

CDR3 loop: CASSEVAGIKNIQYF. As DNA, the CDR3 is TGTGCCAGCAGTGAAGTGGCGGGAATCAAAAACATTCAGTACTTC. The rearrangement joins TRBV2 to TRBJ2-4, with a tentative D call TRBD2 (6 bases). This CDR3 comprises 15 residues. Trimming cost V 1 base and J 3 bases, with 10 bases left between them. Germline-derived CDR1 and CDR2 are SNHLY and FYNNEI.

This clonotype was counted a single time. The chain couples TRBV24-1 to TRBJ1-5; 10 nucleotides match TRBD1. Germline V CDR1 and CDR2: KGHDR, SFDVKD. The V segment lost 9 bases and the J segment 0 bases; nucleotides outside the gene matches: 10. This CDR3 has 17 residues. CDR3 DNA: TGTGCCACCCCTCCTAGGACAGGGGGTAATAGCAATCAGCCCCAGCATTTT. Translated, it gives CATPPRTGGNSNQPQHF.

This clonotype was seen repeatedly, ten times or more. The genes are TRBV20-1 and TRBJ2-5; D gene ambiguous. The ends were cut back, 5 bases at V and 1 base at J, with 14 bases in the middle. The CDR3 has 14 residues. Germline loops: CDR1 DFQATT, CDR2 SNEGSKA (reference sequence). The CDR3 DNA sequence: TGCAGTGCTTGGAACCCAGGCTTCCAAGAGACCCAGTACTTC. Amino acid sequence: CSAWNPGFQETQYF.

In this sample, this clonotype turned up a few times. The chain couples TRBV7-9 to TRBJ2-2; no reliable D call. Germline V lookup: CDR1 SEHNR, CDR2 FQNEAQ (reference sequence). V lost 5 bases and J lost 6, with 13 bases in between. This CDR3 region has 14 residues. DNA for the CDR3: TGTGCCAGCAGCCCTGATTTAAGGGCCGGGGAGCTGTTTTTT. Translated, it gives CASSPDLRAGELFF.

Only one count was recorded for this clonotype. The junction shows a germline mismatch at one end, possibly a read error. V is TRBV25-1 and J is TRBJ1-2; no clear D. In germline, CDR1 is MGHDK, CDR2 SYGVNS. This CDR3 has 13 residues. The CDR3 coding sequence is TGTGCCAGCAGTGAATCCCCTAACTATGGCTGCACCTTC. It yields the protein CASSESPNYGCTF.

This chain connects TRBV5-1 to TRBJ1-2; possibly TRBD1 for D (6 bases). V lost 4 bases and J lost 0, with 19 bases in between. Per the germline V gene, CDR1 is SGHRS and CDR2 is YFSETQ. CDR3 length: 17 residues. The CDR3 loop is CASSRTSDSPPNYGYTF. The CDR3 nucleotides read TGCGCCAGCAGCCGAACCTCGGACAGCCCGCCTAACTATGGCTACACCTTC.

This sequence joins TRBV13 and TRBJ2-5; TRBD2 is a possible D gene (5 bases). Germline values: CDR1 PRHDT, CDR2 FYEKMQ (reference sequence). Trimming cost V 5 bases and J 3 bases, with 10 bases left between them. This CDR3 region has 13 residues. The CDR3 sequence: CASSPSSEETQYF. In nucleotides, the CDR3 is TGTGCCAGCAGCCCTAGCAGCGAAGAGACCCAGTACTTC.

There are many counts of this clonotype. V is TRBV11-1 and J is TRBJ1-6; no reliable D call. Germline assignment: CDR1 SGHAT and CDR2 FQDESV (reference sequence). This CDR3 has 14 residues. The V and J ends lost 0 bases and 9 bases respectively, with 9 bases between them. The DNA of the CDR3 is TGTGCCAGCAGCTTAGCGGCGAGGGTTTCACCCCTCCACTTT. Residues: CASSLAARVSPLHF.

The J gene is TRBJ2-6, the V gene TRBV29-1; the match to TRBD1 covers 9 bases. The germline V gene encodes CDR1 SQVTM and CDR2 ANQGSEA. This CDR3 is built from 14 residues. The V segment lost 7 bases and the J segment 2 bases; nucleotides outside the gene matches: 3. CDR3: CSDGQGTGANVLTF. The CDR3 DNA is TGCAGCGATGGACAGGGGACTGGGGCCAACGTCCTGACTTTC.

This clonotype was recorded once. V is TRBV29-1 and J is TRBJ2-7; 8 bases are shared with TRBD1. Germline CDR1 and CDR2: SQVTM and ANQGSEA. CDR3 size: 14 residues. V was pared by 4 bases and J by 10 bases, with 15 bases of the junction left unmatched. CDR3 sequence: CSVVNRARGLQQYF. The CDR3 nucleotides are TGCAGCGTTGTGAACCGGGCCAGGGGGCTACAACAGTACTTC.

This clonotype was seen a few times. The J gene is TRBJ1-4, the V gene TRBV9; TRBD1 is a possible D gene (5 bases). This CDR3 region has 16 residues. V was trimmed by 3 bases and J by 7 bases, leaving 19 bases between them. Germline CDR1 SGDLS, CDR2 YYNGEE. The CDR3 DNA follows: TGTGCCAGCAGCGACGTACCGGGGACGACGGTTGAAAAACTGTTTTTT. This encodes CASSDVPGTTVEKLFF.

The genes are TRBV5-1 and TRBJ1-2, with D perhaps TRBD1 (5 bases). Germline CDR1 SGHRS, CDR2 YFSETQ. V was pared by 3 bases and J by 2 bases, with 11 bases between. The CDR3 has 14 residues. CDR3 amino acids: CASSSGLENYGYTF. Written as DNA, the CDR3 is TGCGCCAGCAGCTCGGGACTGGAGAACTATGGCTACACCTTC.

This chain connects TRBV14 to TRBJ2-5; 7 bases map to TRBD1. The CDR3 loop spans 17 amino acids. Germline V gene lookup returns CDR1 SGHDN and CDR2 FVKESK. V dropped 2 bases and J dropped 4; count of bases not matched to a gene: 13. CDR3 amino acids: CASSQQGSVGQRETQYF. The CDR3, as DNA: TGTGCCAGCAGCCAACAGGGTAGTGTGGGACAGAGAGAGACCCAGTACTTC.

This clonotype showed up just a few times. This rearrangement joins TRBV4-1 to TRBJ2-7; no firm D call. This CDR3 comprises 13 residues. Germline-derived CDR1 and CDR2 are MGHRA and YSYEKL. The V gene lost 10 bases and the J gene lost 6 bases, with 19 bases spanning the gap. The CDR3 nucleotides are TGCGCCACCGCGCGGTTCCAGCGCTCCGAGCAGTACTTC. Translation gives CATARFQRSEQYF.

The chain couples TRBV7-8 to TRBJ2-3; 9 bases are shared with TRBD1. The trim removed 4 bases at V and 2 bases at J, leaving 10 bases unmatched. Germline assignment: CDR1 SGHVS and CDR2 FQNEAQ. The CDR3 is 17 residues long. The CDR3 region is CASSSQGGTGNTDTQYF. CDR3 nucleotide sequence: TGTGCCAGCAGCTCACAGGGGGGGACAGGGAACACAGATACGCAGTATTTT.

The chain uses TRBV10-3 and TRBJ2-7, with TRBD2 matching 8 bases. Losses at the gene ends were 7 bases for V and 7 bases for J; bases not matched to a gene: 9. Germline loops: CDR1 ENHRY, CDR2 SYGVKD. The CDR3 spans 13 residues. DNA of the CDR3: TGTGCCATCACTCCGACTAGCGATCGTGAGCAGTACTTC. Translated, it gives CAITPTSDREQYF.

The chain uses TRBV12-3 or TRBV12-4 and TRBJ2-5; 7 positions agree with TRBD2. The CDR3 covers 14 residues. After removal of 3 bases from V and 5 bases from J, the junction contained 6 bases not matched to a gene. CDR3 bases: TGTGCCAGCAGTTTGATAGCGGGTGGGGAGACCCAGTACTTC. Translated: CASSLIAGGETQYF.